The source of this T cell receptor beta chain is a study of T cell clones after liver transplantation. About the study: Three of eight recipients were HCV-positive; others had non-autoimmune, non-viral indications. Study-wide results and caveats: In a couple of subjects, few donor cells limited the measurable donor-reactive repertoire. In 5 of 8 subjects, circulating graft-donor-reactive CD4 TCRbeta sequences fell significantly after transplant.

Libraries were prepared by immunoSEQ multiplex PCR; TCRdb keeps only in-frame clonotypes and omits some of them. Found here are tens of thousands of clones, about 80% of them singletons; the top ten hold approximately 0.8%. Concerning this clone: Its cognate antigen is unknown.

Here the sequenced sample was CD4+ T cells from blood, taken 12 months after liver transplant. This clonotype was sampled from a human patient who received a liver transplant. Some T cells may arise from the graft donor.

CDR3 DNA sequence: TGTGCCATCAGCGGACTAGCGGAGGGTGAGCAGTTCTTC. As protein: CAISGLAEGEQFF. The chain carries TRBV10-3 and TRBJ2-1; 10 nucleotides agree with TRBD2. J lost 9 bases, V lost 6 bases, and 5 bases had no gene match. The CDR3 has 13 amino acids. Germline assignment: CDR1 ENHRY and CDR2 SYGVKD.